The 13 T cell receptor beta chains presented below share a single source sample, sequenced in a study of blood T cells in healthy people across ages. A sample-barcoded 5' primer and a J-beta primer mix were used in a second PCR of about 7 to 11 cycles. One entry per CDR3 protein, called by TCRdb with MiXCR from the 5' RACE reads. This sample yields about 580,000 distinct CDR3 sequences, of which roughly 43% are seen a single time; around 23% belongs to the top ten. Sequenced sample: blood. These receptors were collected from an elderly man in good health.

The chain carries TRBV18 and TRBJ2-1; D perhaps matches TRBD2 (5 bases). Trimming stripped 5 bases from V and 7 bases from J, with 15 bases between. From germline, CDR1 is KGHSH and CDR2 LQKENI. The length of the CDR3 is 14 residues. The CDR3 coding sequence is TGTGCCAGCTCAGACGGGTTAACGGGGAATGAGCAGTTCTTC. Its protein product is CASSDGLTGNEQFF.

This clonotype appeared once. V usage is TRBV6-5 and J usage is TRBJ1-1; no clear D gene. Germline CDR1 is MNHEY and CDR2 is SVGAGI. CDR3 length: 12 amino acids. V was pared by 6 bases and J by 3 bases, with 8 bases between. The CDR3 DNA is TGTGCCAGCAGACACCCCCACACTGAAGCTTTCTTT. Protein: CASRHPHTEAFF.

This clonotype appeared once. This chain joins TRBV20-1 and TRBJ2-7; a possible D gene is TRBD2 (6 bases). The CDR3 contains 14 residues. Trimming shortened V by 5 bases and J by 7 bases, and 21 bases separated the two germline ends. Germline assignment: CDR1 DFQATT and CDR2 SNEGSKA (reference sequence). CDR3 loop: CSAPYAGRYNEQYF. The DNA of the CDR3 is TGCAGTGCTCCATATGCGGGACGGTACAATGAGCAGTACTTC.

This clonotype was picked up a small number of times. The DNA of the CDR3 is TGTGCCAGCAGACCTGGCGTGGGTAGCAATGAGCAGTTCTTC. Translated: CASRPGVGSNEQFF. The chain recombines TRBV7-2 with TRBJ2-1; D unresolved. V was clipped by 6 bases and J by 6 bases, with 15 bases between them. Germline lookup yields CDR1 SGHTA and CDR2 FQGNSA. The CDR3 spans 14 residues.

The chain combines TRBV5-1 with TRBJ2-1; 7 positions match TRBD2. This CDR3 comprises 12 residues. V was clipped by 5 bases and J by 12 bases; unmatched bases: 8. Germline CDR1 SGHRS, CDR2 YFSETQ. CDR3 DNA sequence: TGCGCCAGCAGAGCTAGCGGCCTCGGGCAGTTCTTC. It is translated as CASRASGLGQFF. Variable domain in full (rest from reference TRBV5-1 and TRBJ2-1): KAGVTQTPRYLIKTRGQQVTLSCSPISGHRSVSWYQQTPGQGLQFLFEYFSETQRNKGNFPGRFSGRQFSNSRSEMNVSTLELGDSALYLCASRASGLGQFFGPGTRLTVL.

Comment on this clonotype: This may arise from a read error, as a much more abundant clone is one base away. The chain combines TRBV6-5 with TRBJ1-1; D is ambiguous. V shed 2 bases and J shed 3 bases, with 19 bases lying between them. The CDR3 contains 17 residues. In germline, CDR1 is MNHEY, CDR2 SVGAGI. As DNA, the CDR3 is TGTGCCAGCAGTTACCAACGGATCGGGAAATGGGACACTGAAGCTTTCTTT. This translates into CASSYQRIGKWDTEAFF.

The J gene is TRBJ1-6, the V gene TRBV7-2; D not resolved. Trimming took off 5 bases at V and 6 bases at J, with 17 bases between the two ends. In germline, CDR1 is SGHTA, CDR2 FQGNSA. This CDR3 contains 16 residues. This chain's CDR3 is CASSPYSEGSNSPLHF. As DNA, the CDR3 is TGTGCCAGCAGCCCCTATTCAGAGGGCAGTAATTCACCCCTCCACTTT.

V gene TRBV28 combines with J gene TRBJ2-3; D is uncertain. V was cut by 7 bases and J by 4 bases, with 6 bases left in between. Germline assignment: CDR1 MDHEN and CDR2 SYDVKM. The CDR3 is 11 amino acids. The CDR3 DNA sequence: TGTGCCAGCAATGCCCCAGATACGCAGTATTTT. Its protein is CASNAPDTQYF.

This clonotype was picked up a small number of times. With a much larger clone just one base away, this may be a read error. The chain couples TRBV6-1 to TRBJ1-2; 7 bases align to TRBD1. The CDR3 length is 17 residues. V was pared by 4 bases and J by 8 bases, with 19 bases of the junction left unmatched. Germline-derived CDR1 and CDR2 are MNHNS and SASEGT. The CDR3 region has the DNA TGTGCCAGCAGTGGCTGGGACAGCGGTCGAGATCGAGGGGGCTACACCTTC. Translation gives CASSGWDSGRDRGGYTF.

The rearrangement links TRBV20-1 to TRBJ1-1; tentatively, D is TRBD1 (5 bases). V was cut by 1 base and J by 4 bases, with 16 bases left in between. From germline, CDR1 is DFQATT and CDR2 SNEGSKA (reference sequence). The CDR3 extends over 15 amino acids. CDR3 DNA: TGCAGTGCTAGAGTCCCCGGGGGAAGGATCACTGAAGCTTTCTTT. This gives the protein CSARVPGGRITEAFF.

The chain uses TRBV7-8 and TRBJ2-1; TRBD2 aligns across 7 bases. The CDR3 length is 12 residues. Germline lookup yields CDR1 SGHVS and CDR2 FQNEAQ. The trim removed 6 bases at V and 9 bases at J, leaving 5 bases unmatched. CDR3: CASRGGSSEQFF. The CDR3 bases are TGTGCCAGCAGGGGCGGGAGCAGTGAGCAGTTCTTC.

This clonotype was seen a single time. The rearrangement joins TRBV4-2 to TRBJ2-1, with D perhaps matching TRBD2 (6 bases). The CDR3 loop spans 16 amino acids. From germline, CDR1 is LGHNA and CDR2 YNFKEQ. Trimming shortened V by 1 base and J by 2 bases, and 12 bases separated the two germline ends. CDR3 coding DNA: TGTGCCAGCAGCCAAGGTCCCAGCGGGCCCTACAATGAGCAGTTCTTC. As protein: CASSQGPSGPYNEQFF.

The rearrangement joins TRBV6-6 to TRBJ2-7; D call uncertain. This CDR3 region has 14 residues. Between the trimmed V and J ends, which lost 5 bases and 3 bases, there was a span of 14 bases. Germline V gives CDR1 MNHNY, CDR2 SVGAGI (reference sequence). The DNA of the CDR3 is TGTGCCAGCAGTGATGACGGTGATCGCTACGAGCAGTACTTC. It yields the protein CASSDDGDRYEQYF.